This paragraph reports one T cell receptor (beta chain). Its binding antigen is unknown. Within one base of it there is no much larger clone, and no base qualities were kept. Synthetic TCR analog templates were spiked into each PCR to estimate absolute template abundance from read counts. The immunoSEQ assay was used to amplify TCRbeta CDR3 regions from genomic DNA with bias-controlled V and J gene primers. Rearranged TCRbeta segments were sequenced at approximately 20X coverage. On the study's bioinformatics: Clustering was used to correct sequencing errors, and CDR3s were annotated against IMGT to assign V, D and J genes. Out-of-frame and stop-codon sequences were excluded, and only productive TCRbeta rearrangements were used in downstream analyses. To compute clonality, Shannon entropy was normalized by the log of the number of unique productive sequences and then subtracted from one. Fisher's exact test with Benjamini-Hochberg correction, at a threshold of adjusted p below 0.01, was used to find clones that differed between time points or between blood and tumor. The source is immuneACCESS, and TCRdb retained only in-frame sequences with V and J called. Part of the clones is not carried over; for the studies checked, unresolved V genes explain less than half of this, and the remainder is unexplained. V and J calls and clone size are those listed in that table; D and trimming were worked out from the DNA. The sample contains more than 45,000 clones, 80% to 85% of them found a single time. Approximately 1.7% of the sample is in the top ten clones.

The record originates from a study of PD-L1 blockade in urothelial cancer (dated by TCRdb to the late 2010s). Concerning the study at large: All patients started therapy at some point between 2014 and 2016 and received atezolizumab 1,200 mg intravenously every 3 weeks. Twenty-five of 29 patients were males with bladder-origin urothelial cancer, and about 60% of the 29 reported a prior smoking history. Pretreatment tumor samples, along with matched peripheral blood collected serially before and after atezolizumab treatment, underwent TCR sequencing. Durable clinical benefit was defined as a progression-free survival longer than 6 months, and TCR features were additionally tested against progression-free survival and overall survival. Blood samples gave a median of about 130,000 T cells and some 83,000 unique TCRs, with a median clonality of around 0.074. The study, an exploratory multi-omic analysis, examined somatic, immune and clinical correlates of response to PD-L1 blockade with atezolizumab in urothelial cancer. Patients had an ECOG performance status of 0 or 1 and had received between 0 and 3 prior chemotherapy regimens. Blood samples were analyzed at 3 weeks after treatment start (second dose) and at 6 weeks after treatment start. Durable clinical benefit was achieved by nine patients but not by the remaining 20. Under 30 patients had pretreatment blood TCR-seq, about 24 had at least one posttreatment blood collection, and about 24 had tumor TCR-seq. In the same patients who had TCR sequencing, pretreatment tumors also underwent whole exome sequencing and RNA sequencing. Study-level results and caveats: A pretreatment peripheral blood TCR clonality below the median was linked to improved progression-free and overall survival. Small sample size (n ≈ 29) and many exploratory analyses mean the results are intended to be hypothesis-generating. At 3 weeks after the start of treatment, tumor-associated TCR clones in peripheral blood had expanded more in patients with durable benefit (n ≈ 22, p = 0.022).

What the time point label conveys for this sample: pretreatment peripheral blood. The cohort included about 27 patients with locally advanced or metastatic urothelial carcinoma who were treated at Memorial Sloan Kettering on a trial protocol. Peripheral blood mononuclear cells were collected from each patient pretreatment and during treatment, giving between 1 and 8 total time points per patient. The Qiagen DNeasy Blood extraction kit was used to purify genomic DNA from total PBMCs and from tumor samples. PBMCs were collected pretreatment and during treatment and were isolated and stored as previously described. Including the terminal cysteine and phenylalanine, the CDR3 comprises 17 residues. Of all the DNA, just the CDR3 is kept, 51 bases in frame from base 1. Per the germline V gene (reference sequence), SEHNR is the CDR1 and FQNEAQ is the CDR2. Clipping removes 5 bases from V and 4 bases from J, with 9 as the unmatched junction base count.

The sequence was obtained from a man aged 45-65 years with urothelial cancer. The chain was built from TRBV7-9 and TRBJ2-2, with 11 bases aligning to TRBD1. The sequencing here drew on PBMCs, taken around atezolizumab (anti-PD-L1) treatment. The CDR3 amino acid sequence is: CASSARGTGGATGELFF. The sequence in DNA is TGTGCCAGCAGCGCCCGTGGGACAGGGGGTGCCACCGGGGAGCTGTTTTTT.